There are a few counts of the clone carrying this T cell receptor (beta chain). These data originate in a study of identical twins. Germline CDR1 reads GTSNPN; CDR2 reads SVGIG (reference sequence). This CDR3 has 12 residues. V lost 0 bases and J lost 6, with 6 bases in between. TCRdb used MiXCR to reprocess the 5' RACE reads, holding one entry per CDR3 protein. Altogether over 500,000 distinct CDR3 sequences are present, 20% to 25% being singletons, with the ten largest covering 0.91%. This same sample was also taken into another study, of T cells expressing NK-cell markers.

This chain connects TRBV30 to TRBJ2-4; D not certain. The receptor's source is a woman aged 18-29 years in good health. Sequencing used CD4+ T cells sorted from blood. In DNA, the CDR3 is TGTGCCTGGAGTGTAGGTGGAAACATTCAGTACTTC. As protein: CAWSVGGNIQYF.